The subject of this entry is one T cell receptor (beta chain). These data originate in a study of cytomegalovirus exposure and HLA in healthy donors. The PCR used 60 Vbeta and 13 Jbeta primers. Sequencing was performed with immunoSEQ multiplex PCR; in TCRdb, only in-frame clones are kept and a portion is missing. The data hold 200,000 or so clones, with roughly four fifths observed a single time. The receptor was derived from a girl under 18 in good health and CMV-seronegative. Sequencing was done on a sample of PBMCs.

CDR3 sequence: CASSRQGARNTGELFF. The DNA of the CDR3 is TGCGCCAGCAGCCGACAGGGGGCCCGAAACACCGGGGAGCTGTTTTTT. The genes are TRBV5-1 and TRBJ2-2; 10 positions agree with TRBD1. The CDR3 runs 16 residues. V lost 4 bases, J lost 2 bases, and 5 bases stayed unmatched. Germline lookup yields CDR1 SGHRS and CDR2 YFSETQ.